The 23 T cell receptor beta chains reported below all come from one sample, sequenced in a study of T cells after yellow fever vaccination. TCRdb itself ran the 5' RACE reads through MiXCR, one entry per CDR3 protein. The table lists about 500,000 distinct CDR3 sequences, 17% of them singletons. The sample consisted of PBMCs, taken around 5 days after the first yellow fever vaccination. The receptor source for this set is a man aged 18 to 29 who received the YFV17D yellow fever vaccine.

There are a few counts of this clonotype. The CDR3 DNA is TGCAGTGCCCCCCCAGCTAGCGGGGCCTGGGAGACCCAGTACTTC. Translated: CSAPPASGAWETQYF. The V gene is TRBV20-1, the J gene TRBJ2-5, with TRBD2 matching over 9 bases. CDR1 DFQATT and CDR2 SNEGSKA come from the germline V gene (reference sequence). The CDR3 extends over 15 amino acids. The J segment lost 5 bases and the V segment lost 6 bases, leaving 13 bases of the junction unmatched.

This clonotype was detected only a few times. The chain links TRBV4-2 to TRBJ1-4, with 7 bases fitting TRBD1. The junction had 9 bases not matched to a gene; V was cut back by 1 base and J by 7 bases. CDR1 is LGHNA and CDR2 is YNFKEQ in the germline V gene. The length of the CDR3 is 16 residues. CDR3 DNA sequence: TGTGCCAGCAGCCAAGGCCGGGACAGCGTTTTTGAAAAACTGTTTTTT. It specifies CASSQGRDSVFEKLFF.

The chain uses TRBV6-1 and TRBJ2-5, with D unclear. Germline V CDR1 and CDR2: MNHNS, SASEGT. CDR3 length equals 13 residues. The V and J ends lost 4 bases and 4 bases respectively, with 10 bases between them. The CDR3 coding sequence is TGTGCCAGCAGTGCCATTCAGCTAGAGACCCAGTACTTC. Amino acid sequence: CASSAIQLETQYF.

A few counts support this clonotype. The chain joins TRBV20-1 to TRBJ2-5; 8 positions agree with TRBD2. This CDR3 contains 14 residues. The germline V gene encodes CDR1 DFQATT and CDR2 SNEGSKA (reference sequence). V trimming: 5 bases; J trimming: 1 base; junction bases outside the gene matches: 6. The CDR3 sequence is CSARIGTSQETQYF. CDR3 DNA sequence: TGCAGTGCTCGTATAGGGACTAGCCAAGAGACCCAGTACTTC.

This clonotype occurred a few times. CDR3 nucleotides: TGCAGTGCTAGAGTAAGGGGTTCCTACGAGCAGTACGTC. Protein product: CSARVRGSYEQYV. The genes are TRBV20-1 and TRBJ2-7; maybe TRBD1 (5 bases). V lost 1 base and J 1 base, leaving 8 bases between the germline ends. The germline V gene has CDR1 DFQATT and CDR2 SNEGSKA (reference sequence). The CDR3 length is 13 residues.

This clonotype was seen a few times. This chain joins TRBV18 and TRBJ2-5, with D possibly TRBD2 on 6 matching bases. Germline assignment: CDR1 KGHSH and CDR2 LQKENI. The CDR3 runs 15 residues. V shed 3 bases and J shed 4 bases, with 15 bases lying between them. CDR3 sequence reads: CASSPASDGGETQYF. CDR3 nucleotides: TGTGCCAGCTCACCGGCTAGCGATGGTGGAGAGACCCAGTACTTC.

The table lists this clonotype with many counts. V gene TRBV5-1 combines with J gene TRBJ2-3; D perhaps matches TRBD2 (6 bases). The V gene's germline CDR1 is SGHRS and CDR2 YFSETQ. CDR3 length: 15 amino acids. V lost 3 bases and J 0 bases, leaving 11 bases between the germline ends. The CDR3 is CASSSGLSSTDTQYF. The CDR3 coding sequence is TGCGCCAGCAGCTCGGGACTTTCCAGCACAGATACGCAGTATTTT.

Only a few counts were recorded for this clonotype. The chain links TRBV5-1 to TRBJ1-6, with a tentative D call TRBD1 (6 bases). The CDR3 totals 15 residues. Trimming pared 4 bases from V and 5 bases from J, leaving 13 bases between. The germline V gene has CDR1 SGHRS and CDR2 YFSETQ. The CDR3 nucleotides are TGCGCCAGCAGCCAATTACAGGGTAATAATTCACCCCTCCACTTT. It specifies CASSQLQGNNSPLHF.

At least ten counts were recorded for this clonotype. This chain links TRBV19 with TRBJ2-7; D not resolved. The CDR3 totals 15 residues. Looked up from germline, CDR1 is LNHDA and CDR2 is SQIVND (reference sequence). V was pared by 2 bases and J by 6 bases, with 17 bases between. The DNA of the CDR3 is TGTGCCAGTAGTATACCCAGGCCGCTAAAGTGCGAGCAGTACGTC. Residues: CASSIPRPLKCEQYV.

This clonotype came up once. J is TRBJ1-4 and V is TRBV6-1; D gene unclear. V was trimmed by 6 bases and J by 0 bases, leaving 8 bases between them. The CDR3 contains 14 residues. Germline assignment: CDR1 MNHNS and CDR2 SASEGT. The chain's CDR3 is CASSKRATNEKLFF. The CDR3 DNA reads TGTGCCAGCAGCAAGAGGGCAACTAATGAAAAACTGTTTTTT.

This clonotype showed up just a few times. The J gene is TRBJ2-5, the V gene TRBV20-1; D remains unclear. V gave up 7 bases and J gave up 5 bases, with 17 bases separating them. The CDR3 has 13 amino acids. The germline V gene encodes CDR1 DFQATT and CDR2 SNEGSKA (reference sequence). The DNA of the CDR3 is TGCAGTGGTAGCCGACCCCCTCGGGAGACCCAGTACTTC. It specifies CSGSRPPRETQYF.

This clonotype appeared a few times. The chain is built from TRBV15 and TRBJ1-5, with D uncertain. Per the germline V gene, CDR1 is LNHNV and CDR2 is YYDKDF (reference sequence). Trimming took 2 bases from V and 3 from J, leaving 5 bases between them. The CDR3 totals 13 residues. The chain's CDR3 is CATSRNNNQPQHF. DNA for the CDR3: TGTGCCACCAGCAGAAACAACAATCAGCCCCAGCATTTT.

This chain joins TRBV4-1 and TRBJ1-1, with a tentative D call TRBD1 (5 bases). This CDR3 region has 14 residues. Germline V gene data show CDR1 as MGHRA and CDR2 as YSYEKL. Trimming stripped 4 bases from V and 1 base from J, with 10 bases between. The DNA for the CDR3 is TGCGCCAGCAGCCTCCGACAGCCGAACACTGAAGCTTTCTTT. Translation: CASSLRQPNTEAFF.

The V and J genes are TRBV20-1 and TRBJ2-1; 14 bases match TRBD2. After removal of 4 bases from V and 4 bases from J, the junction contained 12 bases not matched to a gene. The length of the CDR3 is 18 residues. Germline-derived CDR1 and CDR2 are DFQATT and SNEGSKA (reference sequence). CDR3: CSATKSGTSGGLYNEQFF. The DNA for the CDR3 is TGCAGTGCTACCAAATCAGGGACTAGCGGGGGTTTATACAATGAGCAGTTCTTC.

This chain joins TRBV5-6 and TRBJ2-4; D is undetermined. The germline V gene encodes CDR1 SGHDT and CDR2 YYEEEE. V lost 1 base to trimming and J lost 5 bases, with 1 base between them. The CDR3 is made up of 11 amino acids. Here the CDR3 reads CASSLQNIQYF. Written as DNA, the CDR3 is TGTGCCAGCAGCTTGCAAAACATTCAGTACTTC.

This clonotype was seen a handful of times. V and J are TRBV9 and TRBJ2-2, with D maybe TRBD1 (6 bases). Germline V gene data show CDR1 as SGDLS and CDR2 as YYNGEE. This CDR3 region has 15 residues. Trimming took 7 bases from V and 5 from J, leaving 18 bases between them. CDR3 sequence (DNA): TGTGCCAGCGGGGGACACAGGGTAGGGACCGGGGAGCTGTTTTTT. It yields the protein CASGGHRVGTGELFF. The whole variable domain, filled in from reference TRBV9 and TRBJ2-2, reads DSGVTQTPKHLITATGQRVTLRCSPRSGDLSVYWYQQSLDQGLQFLIQYYNGEERAKGNILERFSAQQFPDLHSELNLSSLELGDSALYFCASGGHRVGTGELFFGEGSRLTVL.

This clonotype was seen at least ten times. The CDR3, as DNA: TGCGCCAGCAGCTTGGAGGGCGGCAATCAGCCCCAGCATTTT. Its translation is CASSLEGGNQPQHF. J is TRBJ1-5 and V is TRBV5-1; D gene uncertain. Trimming removed 0 bases from V and 2 bases from J, with 6 bases in between. Per germline, CDR1 SGHRS and CDR2 YFSETQ. This CDR3 is 14 amino acids long.

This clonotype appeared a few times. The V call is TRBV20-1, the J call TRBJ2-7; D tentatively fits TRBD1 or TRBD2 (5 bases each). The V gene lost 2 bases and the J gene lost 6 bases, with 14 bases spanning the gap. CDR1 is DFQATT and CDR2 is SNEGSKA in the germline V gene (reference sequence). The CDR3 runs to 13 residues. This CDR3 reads CSARTGGNSEQYF. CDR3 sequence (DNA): TGCAGTGCTAGAACAGGAGGCAACAGCGAGCAGTACTTC.

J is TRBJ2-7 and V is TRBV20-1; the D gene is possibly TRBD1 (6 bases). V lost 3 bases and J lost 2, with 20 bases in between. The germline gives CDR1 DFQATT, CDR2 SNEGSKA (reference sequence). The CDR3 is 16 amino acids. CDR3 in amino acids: CSASLGARGITYEQYF. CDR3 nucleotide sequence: TGCAGTGCTAGCCTGGGGGCGAGAGGGATTACCTACGAGCAGTACTTC.

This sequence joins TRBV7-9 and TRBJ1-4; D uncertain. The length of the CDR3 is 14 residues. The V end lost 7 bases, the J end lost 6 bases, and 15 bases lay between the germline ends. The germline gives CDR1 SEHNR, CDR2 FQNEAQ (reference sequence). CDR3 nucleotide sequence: TGTGCCAGCACCTCCGGGTATAGGGATGAAAAACTGTTTTTT. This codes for CASTSGYRDEKLFF.

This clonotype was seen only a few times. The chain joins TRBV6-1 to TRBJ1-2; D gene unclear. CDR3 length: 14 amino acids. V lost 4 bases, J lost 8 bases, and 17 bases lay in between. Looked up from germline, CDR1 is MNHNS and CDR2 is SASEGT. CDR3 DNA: TGTGCCAGCAGTGTATCGCGGACCTCCTCGGGCTACACCTTC. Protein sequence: CASSVSRTSSGYTF.

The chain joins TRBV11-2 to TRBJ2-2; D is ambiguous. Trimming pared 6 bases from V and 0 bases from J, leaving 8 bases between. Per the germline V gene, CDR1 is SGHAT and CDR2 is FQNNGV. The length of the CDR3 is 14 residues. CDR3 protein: CASRQNSNTGELFF. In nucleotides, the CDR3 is TGTGCCAGCAGACAGAATTCGAACACCGGGGAGCTGTTTTTT.

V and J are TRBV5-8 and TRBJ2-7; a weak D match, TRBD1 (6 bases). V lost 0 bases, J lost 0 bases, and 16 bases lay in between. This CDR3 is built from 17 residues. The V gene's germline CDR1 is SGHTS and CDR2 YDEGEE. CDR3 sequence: CASSLGMIGQISYEQYV. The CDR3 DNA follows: TGTGCCAGCAGCTTGGGGATGATCGGACAGATCTCCTACGAGCAGTACGTC.